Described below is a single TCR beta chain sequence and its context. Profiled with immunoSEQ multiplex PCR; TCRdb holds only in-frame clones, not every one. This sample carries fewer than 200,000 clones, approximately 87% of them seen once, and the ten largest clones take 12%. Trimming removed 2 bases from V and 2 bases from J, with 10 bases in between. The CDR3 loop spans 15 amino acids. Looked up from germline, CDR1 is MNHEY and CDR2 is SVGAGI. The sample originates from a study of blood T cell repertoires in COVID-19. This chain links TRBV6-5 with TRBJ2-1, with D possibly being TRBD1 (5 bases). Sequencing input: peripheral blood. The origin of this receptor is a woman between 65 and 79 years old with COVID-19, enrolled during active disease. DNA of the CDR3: TGTGCCAGCAGTTACGGGTCAGGGACCTACAATGAGCAGTTCTTC. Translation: CASSYGSGTYNEQFF.